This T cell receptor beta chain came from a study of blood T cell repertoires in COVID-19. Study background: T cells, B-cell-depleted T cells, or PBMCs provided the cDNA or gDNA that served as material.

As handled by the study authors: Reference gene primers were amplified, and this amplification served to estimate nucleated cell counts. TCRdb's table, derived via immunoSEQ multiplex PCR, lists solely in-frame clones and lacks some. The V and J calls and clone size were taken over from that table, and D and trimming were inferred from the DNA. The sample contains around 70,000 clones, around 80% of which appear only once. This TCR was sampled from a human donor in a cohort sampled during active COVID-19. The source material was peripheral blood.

The DNA of the CDR3 is TGCGCCAGCAGCCCCCCCCTGGCACAGGGCTATGGCTACACCTTC. It is translated as CASSPPLAQGYGYTF. The chain joins TRBV4-1 to TRBJ1-2; the D gene is possibly TRBD1 (6 bases). V gave up 4 bases and J gave up 4 bases, with 16 bases separating them. CDR3 length: 15 residues. Germline V CDR1 and CDR2: MGHRA, YSYEKL.